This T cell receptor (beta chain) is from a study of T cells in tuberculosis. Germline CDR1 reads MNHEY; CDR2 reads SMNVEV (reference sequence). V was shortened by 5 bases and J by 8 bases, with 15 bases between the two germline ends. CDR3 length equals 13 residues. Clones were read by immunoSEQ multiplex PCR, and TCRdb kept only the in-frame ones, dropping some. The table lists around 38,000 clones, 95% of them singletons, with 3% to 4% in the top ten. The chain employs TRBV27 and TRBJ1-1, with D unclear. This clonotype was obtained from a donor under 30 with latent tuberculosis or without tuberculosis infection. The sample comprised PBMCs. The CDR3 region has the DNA TGTGCCAGCAGTAACTCTCGGGGTTTGGAAGCTTTCTTT. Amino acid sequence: CASSNSRGLEAFF.